The next 25 T cell receptor beta chains were all read from a single sample in a study of vaccination and CD4 T cells after COVID-19. Treatment of the sample: roughly ten-day PBMC culture with coronavirus spike peptide pools or control peptides (ViraFEST assay). Their antigens are not known. CD4+ T cells that had been cultured provided DNA sequenced with the Oncomine TCR Beta short-read assay. TCRdb ran MiXCR on the PCR reads and lists one entry per CDR3 protein. There are about 17,000 distinct CDR3 sequences in the sample; roughly half occur only once, and about 13% lies in the top ten. Specimen: CD4+ T cells from blood, cultured in vitro. Receptor source: a human donor who had recovered from COVID-19.

V is TRBV19 and J is TRBJ2-1, with 8 positions matching TRBD2. CDR1 and CDR2 from the germline V gene are LNHDA and SQIVND (reference sequence). The CDR3 has 15 amino acids. Trimming removed 4 bases from V and 8 bases from J; junction bases left unmatched: 10. The CDR3 is CASSTSSGWGDEQFF. The CDR3 nucleotides read TGTGCCAGTAGTACTTCTAGCGGGTGGGGGGATGAGCAGTTCTTC.

This clonotype was observed a handful of times. The V gene is TRBV6-1, the J gene TRBJ2-1, with 7 bases identical to TRBD2. The V and J ends lost 3 bases and 7 bases, in that order; junction bases with no gene match: 9. CDR3 length: 15 amino acids. The germline CDR1 and CDR2 sequences are MNHNS and SASEGT. The DNA for the CDR3 is TGTGCCAGCAGTGATAGACTAGCCGGAAGAAATGAGCAGTTCTTC. Its translation is CASSDRLAGRNEQFF.

The chain has TRBV7-8 and TRBJ2-7; D perhaps matches TRBD2 (5 bases). Germline V gene lookup returns CDR1 SGHVS and CDR2 FQNEAQ. Trimming removed 0 bases from V and 0 bases from J, with 12 bases in between. The CDR3 spans 16 residues. The CDR3 DNA is TGTGCCAGCAGCTTAGCGCTAGCACTGAGCTCCTACGAGCAGTACTTC. It yields the protein CASSLALALSSYEQYF. Together with reference TRBV7-8 and TRBJ2-7, the CDR3 gives the full variable domain: GAGVSQSPRYKVAKRGQDVALRCDPISGHVSLFWYQQALGQGPEFLTYFQNEAQLDKSGLPSDRFFAERPEGSVSTLKIQRTQQEDSAVYLCASSLALALSSYEQYFGPGTRLTVT.

The chain couples TRBV20-1 to TRBJ2-7; D possibly corresponds to TRBD1 (5 bases). V lost 3 bases, J lost 5 bases, and 17 bases lay in between. Per germline, CDR1 DFQATT and CDR2 SNEGSKA (reference sequence). CDR3 length: 14 amino acids. The CDR3 coding sequence is TGCAGTGCTAGGAGACAGAGTCCTGGAAACGAGCAGTACTTC. Its protein product is CSARRQSPGNEQYF.

The chain carries TRBV12-3 or TRBV12-4 and TRBJ1-1; 11 bases align to TRBD1. There are 16 residues in the CDR3. V lost 5 bases and J lost 4; bases outside the gene matches: 9. The CDR3 reads CASSGGTGGYGTEAFF. The CDR3 region has the DNA TGTGCCAGCAGTGGTGGGACAGGGGGATATGGCACTGAAGCTTTCTTT.

This clonotype was seen a handful of times. The chain combines TRBV2 with TRBJ1-2; weak D call: TRBD1 (5 bases). Trimming took off 7 bases at V and 3 bases at J, with 18 bases between the two ends. The CDR3 runs 15 residues. Germline loops: CDR1 SNHLY, CDR2 FYNNEI. CDR3 loop: CASTRAGITDYGYTF. In DNA, the CDR3 is TGTGCCAGCACCAGGGCAGGGATAACCGACTATGGCTACACCTTC.

The CDR3 reads CSARHTGELFF. CDR3 bases: TGCAGTGCTAGACATACCGGGGAGCTGTTTTTT. The rearrangement joins TRBV20-1 to TRBJ2-2; D is unresolved. V lost 2 bases to trimming and J lost 5 bases, with 3 bases between them. The germline V gene encodes CDR1 DFQATT and CDR2 SNEGSKA (reference sequence). The CDR3 loop spans 11 amino acids.

The rearrangement joins TRBV19 to TRBJ1-2; 7 bases match TRBD1. The CDR3 length is 13 residues. V lost 6 bases and J lost 6; bases outside the gene matches: 7. Per germline, CDR1 LNHDA and CDR2 SQIVND (reference sequence). The DNA for the CDR3 is TGTGCCAGTAGCACAGGGGATTTGGATGGCTACACCTTC. Translation: CASSTGDLDGYTF.

V is TRBV29-1 and J is TRBJ1-2, with 11 nucleotides matching TRBD1. This CDR3 has 13 residues. Trimming took 6 bases from V and 6 from J; bases not matched to a gene: 6. Germline CDR1 SQVTM, CDR2 ANQGSEA. The CDR3 reads CSVGTGGGDGYTF. In nucleotides, the CDR3 is TGCAGCGTGGGGACAGGGGGTGGGGATGGCTACACCTTC. Complete variable domain (other parts from reference TRBV29-1 and TRBJ1-2): SAVISQKPSRDICQRGTSLTIQCQVDSQVTMMFWYRQQPGQSLTLIATANQGSEATYESGFVIDKFPISRPNLTFSTLTVSNMSPEDSSIYLCSVGTGGGDGYTFGSGTRLTVV.

V usage is TRBV7-3 and J usage is TRBJ2-1, with 9 bases identical to TRBD2. J lost 3 bases, V lost 5 bases, and 2 bases had no gene match. The CDR3 contains 14 residues. CDR1 and CDR2 (germline): SGHTA, FQGTGA. Here the CDR3 DNA reads TGTGCCAGCAGCGCGGGAGGGCTCTACAATGAGCAGTTCTTC. Its translation is CASSAGGLYNEQFF.

This clonotype was observed a handful of times. The chain joins TRBV5-1 to TRBJ1-2, with 8 nucleotides matching TRBD1. The CDR3 sequence is 15 residues long. V dropped 1 base and J dropped 3; count of bases not matched to a gene: 5. CDR1 SGHRS and CDR2 YFSETQ come from the germline V gene. The CDR3 DNA reads TGCGCCAGCAGCTTGCGGACAGGGTACGACTATGGCTACACCTTC. Amino acids: CASSLRTGYDYGYTF. Using reference TRBV5-1 and TRBJ1-2 for the parts outside the CDR3, the full variable domain is KAGVTQTPRYLIKTRGQQVTLSCSPISGHRSVSWYQQTPGQGLQFLFEYFSETQRNKGNFPGRFSGRQFSNSRSEMNVSTLELGDSALYLCASSLRTGYDYGYTFGSGTRLTVV.

This chain connects TRBV6-1 to TRBJ1-2; 7 nucleotides align to TRBD1. Germline V gives CDR1 MNHNS, CDR2 SASEGT. J lost 4 bases, V lost 2 bases, and 4 bases had no gene match. The length of the CDR3 is 14 residues. DNA for the CDR3: TGTGCCAGCAGTGAAACAGGGGTTGCCTATGGCTACACCTTC. It translates to CASSETGVAYGYTF.

V and J are TRBV20-1 and TRBJ2-7; D remains ambiguous. Germline CDR1 reads DFQATT; CDR2 reads SNEGSKA (reference sequence). The ends were cut back, 6 bases at V and 1 base at J, with 10 bases in the middle. The CDR3 is 12 amino acids. The chain's CDR3 is CSAVGGSYEQYF. The CDR3, as DNA: TGCAGTGCCGTAGGTGGGTCCTACGAGCAGTACTTC.

This clonotype occurred a few times. CDR3 nucleotides: TGTGCCAGCAGCTTTACAGCGGGGGGGCTCGACGGGGAGCTGTTTTTT. Protein: CASSFTAGGLDGELFF. The chain is built from TRBV7-2 and TRBJ2-2, with TRBD2 matching over 10 bases. V trimming: 3 bases; J trimming: 7 bases; junction bases outside the gene matches: 8. This CDR3 has 16 residues. Germline V lookup: CDR1 SGHTA, CDR2 FQGNSA.

The rearrangement uses TRBV20-1 and TRBJ2-7; D not resolved. Germline V gives CDR1 DFQATT, CDR2 SNEGSKA (reference sequence). The CDR3 contains 14 residues. Trimming took off 4 bases at V and 3 bases at J, with 16 bases between the two ends. The CDR3 DNA is TGCAGTGCTACCCACGCCCGAGCAATCTACGAGCAGTACTTC. Amino acid sequence: CSATHARAIYEQYF.

This rearrangement joins TRBV11-3 to TRBJ1-6; TRBD1 aligns across 7 bases. The CDR3 runs to 15 residues. CDR1 and CDR2 from the germline V gene are SGHNT and YENEEA. V lost 5 bases to trimming and J lost 6 bases; unmatched junction nucleotides: 7. The CDR3 DNA sequence: TGTGCCAGCAGCCACCGACAGGGCGCTAATTCACCCCTCCACTTT. This gives the protein CASSHRQGANSPLHF.

This clonotype appeared a few times. The rearrangement joins TRBV6-1 to TRBJ1-5; TRBD1 might be the D (6 bases). Germline V gives CDR1 MNHNS, CDR2 SASEGT. The germline V and J ends were trimmed by 6 bases and 0 bases, with 18 bases remaining between them. CDR3 length equals 17 residues. In DNA form, the CDR3 reads TGTGCCAGCAGCCGGGGCGCGAGGGGGTTTAGCAATCAGCCCCAGCATTTT. Translation: CASSRGARGFSNQPQHF.

The chain combines TRBV4-3 with TRBJ2-3; 9 bases map to TRBD1. J gave up 5 bases and V 2 bases, and 5 bases lay outside the gene matches. Germline V lookup: CDR1 LGHNA, CDR2 YSLEER. CDR3 size: 15 residues. The CDR3 reads CASSQRDRVGDTQYF. Written as DNA, the CDR3 is TGCGCCAGCAGCCAACGGGACAGGGTTGGAGATACGCAGTATTTT.

This chain joins TRBV27 and TRBJ1-2; TRBD1 matches at 8 bases. Looked up from germline, CDR1 is MNHEY and CDR2 is SMNVEV (reference sequence). The ends lost 2 bases at V and 5 bases at J; junction bases unmatched: 13. The CDR3 totals 17 residues. This chain's CDR3 is CASSLRGPDRGGYGYTF. CDR3 nucleotide sequence: TGTGCCAGCAGTTTAAGGGGCCCCGACAGGGGTGGATATGGCTACACCTTC.

This chain uses TRBV11-3 with TRBJ2-7; 12 bases fit TRBD1. This CDR3 region has 15 residues. V dropped 4 bases and J dropped 5; count of bases not matched to a gene: 6. CDR1 and CDR2 (germline): SGHNT, YENEEA. For the CDR3, the DNA is TGTGCCAGCAGCTATCCGGGACAGGGGGCCGACGAGCAGTACTTC. Translating gives CASSYPGQGADEQYF. The entire variable domain, with the rest obtained from reference TRBV11-3 and TRBJ2-7, is as follows: EAGVVQSPRYKIIEKKQPVAFWCNPISGHNTLYWYLQNLGQGPELLIRYENEEAVDDSQLPKDRFSAERLKGVDSTLKIQPAELGDSAVYLCASSYPGQGADEQYFGPGTRLTVT.

The CDR3 is CASSIRGLNTEAFF. CDR3 in DNA: TGTGCCAGTAGTATCCGGGGGCTCAACACTGAAGCTTTCTTT. The genes are TRBV19 and TRBJ1-1, with D possibly TRBD1 on 6 matching bases. Germline V gene data show CDR1 as LNHDA and CDR2 as SQIVND (reference sequence). Trimming removed 3 bases from V and 2 bases from J, with 10 bases in between. The CDR3 is 14 residues long. Using reference TRBV19 and TRBJ1-1 for the parts outside the CDR3, the full variable domain is DGGITQSPKYLFRKEGQNVTLSCEQNLNHDAMYWYRQDPGQGLRLIYYSQIVNDFQKGDIAEGYSVSREKKESFPLTVTSAQKNPTAFYLCASSIRGLNTEAFFGQGTRLTVV.

The sample holds a few counts of this clonotype. CDR3 coding DNA: TGCAGTGCTAGGTCTCATGGGGAGCGCCACTATGGCTACACCTTC. Protein sequence: CSARSHGERHYGYTF. This chain links TRBV20-1 with TRBJ1-2, with D unresolved. The CDR3 contains 15 residues. V lost 3 bases to trimming and J lost 3 bases, with 17 bases between them. Germline V gene data show CDR1 as DFQATT and CDR2 as SNEGSKA (reference sequence).

The gene calls are TRBV28 and TRBJ2-5, with TRBD1 as a possible D gene (5 bases). Germline values: CDR1 MDHEN, CDR2 SYDVKM. This CDR3 has 13 amino acids. The ends were cut back, 2 bases at V and 7 bases at J, with 11 bases in the middle. CDR3 in amino acids: CASSLGPQGTQYF. The CDR3 DNA follows: TGTGCCAGCAGTTTAGGGCCTCAGGGGACCCAGTACTTC.

The V call is TRBV28, the J call TRBJ2-7; D may match TRBD1 or TRBD2 (5 bases each). Between the trimmed V and J ends, which lost 3 bases and 5 bases, there was a span of 11 bases. The germline V gene encodes CDR1 MDHEN and CDR2 SYDVKM. This CDR3 contains 13 residues. CDR3 amino acids: CASSLWGIHEQYF. For the CDR3, the DNA is TGTGCCAGCAGTTTGTGGGGGATCCACGAGCAGTACTTC.

This clonotype turned up a few times. The chain carries TRBV11-3 and TRBJ2-1, with 11 bases that match TRBD2. The ends lost 8 bases at V and 5 bases at J; junction bases unmatched: 5. The V gene's germline CDR1 is SGHNT and CDR2 YENEEA. The CDR3 consists of 14 residues. The CDR3 loop reads CASATSGGHNEQFF. CDR3 nucleotide sequence: TGTGCCAGCGCAACTAGCGGGGGTCACAATGAGCAGTTCTTC. Looking up the rest from reference TRBV11-3 and TRBJ2-1 gives the full variable domain: EAGVVQSPRYKIIEKKQPVAFWCNPISGHNTLYWYLQNLGQGPELLIRYENEEAVDDSQLPKDRFSAERLKGVDSTLKIQPAELGDSAVYLCASATSGGHNEQFFGPGTRLTVL.